Below are 10 T cell receptor beta chains sequenced from a single sample in a study of identical twins. TCRdb re-called the 5' RACE reads through MiXCR, storing one row per CDR3 protein. Of hundreds of thousands of distinct CDR3 sequences listed, roughly 6.2% are singletons. Sequencing was carried out using naive T cells sorted from blood. The origin of the receptors is a man between 18 and 29 years old in good health.

The chain employs TRBV19 and TRBJ2-1; TRBD1 aligns across 8 bases. V lost 3 bases to trimming and J lost 9 bases; unmatched junction nucleotides: 10. From germline, CDR1 is LNHDA and CDR2 SQIVND (reference sequence). The CDR3 consists of 15 residues. The CDR3: CASSIMDRVEGEQFF. The DNA for the CDR3 is TGTGCCAGTAGTATCATGGACAGGGTGGAAGGTGAGCAGTTCTTC.

This clonotype was seen many times. This chain connects TRBV29-1 to TRBJ2-7; D uncertain. Trimming stripped 5 bases from V and 7 bases from J, with 18 bases between. CDR1 is SQVTM, CDR2 ANQGSEA, per germline. The CDR3 contains 13 residues. The CDR3 sequence: CSVSEGRLVEQYF. The DNA of the CDR3 is TGCAGCGTTTCGGAAGGCAGGCTCGTGGAGCAGTACTTC.

This clonotype was found many times. V is TRBV6-2 or TRBV6-3 and J is TRBJ2-7; D ambiguous. The V and J ends lost 6 bases and 0 bases respectively, with 6 bases between them. The CDR3 has 12 residues. CDR1 is MNHEY, CDR2 SVGEGT, per germline. The CDR3 nucleotides read TGTGCCAGCAGCCAAAACTCCTACGAGCAGTACTTC. Translated: CASSQNSYEQYF.

This clonotype was recorded a few times. This chain links TRBV10-3 with TRBJ2-1; 10 bases are a match to TRBD2. Germline loops: CDR1 ENHRY, CDR2 SYGVKD. J was trimmed by 9 bases and V by 3 bases; bases with no gene match: 8. The CDR3 sequence is 15 residues long. DNA for the CDR3: TGTGCCATCAGTGAAGAGCGGGAGGGCTGGAGTGAGCAGTTCTTC. Its translation is CAISEEREGWSEQFF.

There are a few counts of this clonotype. This CDR3 is CASRHGDGYTF. CDR3 DNA: TGTGCCAGCAGGCACGGCGATGGCTACACCTTC. The rearrangement joins TRBV12-3 or TRBV12-4 to TRBJ1-2; no firm D call. Deletions cut 6 bases from V and 6 bases from J, with 8 bases between. This CDR3 comprises 11 residues.

The gene calls are TRBV19 and TRBJ1-4, with unresolved D. The germline V gene encodes CDR1 LNHDA and CDR2 SQIVND (reference sequence). The CDR3 covers 14 residues. Trimming left V 6 bases short and J 7 bases short, with 15 bases between. In nucleotides, the CDR3 is TGTGCCAGTAGGCCCGGAGGCGTGACTGAAAAACTGTTTTTT. Translation gives CASRPGGVTEKLFF. Full variable domain (remainder filled in from reference TRBV19 and TRBJ1-4): DGGITQSPKYLFRKEGQNVTLSCEQNLNHDAMYWYRQDPGQGLRLIYYSQIVNDFQKGDIAEGYSVSREKKESFPLTVTSAQKNPTAFYLCASRPGGVTEKLFFGSGTQLSVL.

The V call is TRBV4-1, the J call TRBJ1-2, with D maybe TRBD1 (5 bases). This CDR3 has 17 residues. Deletions cut 1 base from V and 3 bases from J, with 18 bases between. Germline V gives CDR1 MGHRA, CDR2 YSYEKL. The CDR3 region has the DNA TGCGCCAGCAGCCAAGCCGTCGGATTGACAGCCTACTATGGCTACACCTTC. The encoded protein is CASSQAVGLTAYYGYTF.

DNA of the CDR3: TGTGCCAGTAGTATTCACATGGGAGGGAGGTACGAGCAGTACTTC. Protein: CASSIHMGGRYEQYF. This chain uses TRBV19 with TRBJ2-7; 7 nucleotides align to TRBD2. Germline V gene sequence: CDR1 LNHDA, CDR2 SQIVND (reference sequence). V lost 3 bases and J lost 4; bases outside the gene matches: 9. The length of the CDR3 is 15 residues. The complete variable domain, with remaining parts taken from reference TRBV19 and TRBJ2-7, reads DGGITQSPKYLFRKEGQNVTLSCEQNLNHDAMYWYRQDPGQGLRLIYYSQIVNDFQKGDIAEGYSVSREKKESFPLTVTSAQKNPTAFYLCASSIHMGGRYEQYFGPGTRLTVT.

This clonotype came up a few times. This chain links TRBV5-4 with TRBJ2-5, with 10 bases lining up with TRBD1. The ends lost 4 bases at V and 5 bases at J; junction bases unmatched: 11. The CDR3 is made up of 16 amino acids. In germline, CDR1 is SGHNT, CDR2 YYREEE (reference sequence). Written as DNA, the CDR3 is TGTGCCAGCAGCAGGACAGGGGGGATAAGTGGGGAGACCCAGTACTTC. Translating it yields CASSRTGGISGETQYF.

The sample holds many counts of this clonotype. The chain joins TRBV29-1 to TRBJ2-3, with 8 positions matching TRBD1. The CDR3 is 11 amino acids. The germline gives CDR1 SQVTM, CDR2 ANQGSEA. The CDR3 region is CMGQATDTQYF. The DNA for the CDR3 is TGCATGGGACAGGCAACTGATACGCAGTATTTT.